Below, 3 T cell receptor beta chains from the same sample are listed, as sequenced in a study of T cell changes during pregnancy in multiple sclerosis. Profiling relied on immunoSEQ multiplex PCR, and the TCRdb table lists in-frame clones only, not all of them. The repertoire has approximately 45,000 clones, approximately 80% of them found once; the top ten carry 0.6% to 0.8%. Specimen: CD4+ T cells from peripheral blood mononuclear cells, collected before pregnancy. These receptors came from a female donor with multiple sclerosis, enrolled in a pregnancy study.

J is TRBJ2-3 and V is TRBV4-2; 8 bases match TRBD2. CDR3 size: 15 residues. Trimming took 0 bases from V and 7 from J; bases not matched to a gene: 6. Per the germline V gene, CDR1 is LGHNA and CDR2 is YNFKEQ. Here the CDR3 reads CASSQDGAGAYTQYF. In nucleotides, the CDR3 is TGTGCCAGCAGCCAAGATGGAGCGGGGGCATATACGCAGTATTTT.

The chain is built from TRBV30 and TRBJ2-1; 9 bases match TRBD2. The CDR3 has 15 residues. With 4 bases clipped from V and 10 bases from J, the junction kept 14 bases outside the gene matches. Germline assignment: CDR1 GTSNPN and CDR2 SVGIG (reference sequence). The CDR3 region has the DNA TGTGCCTGGACCCTGCGGGCGGGAGGGCAGGGGGAGCAGTTCTTC. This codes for CAWTLRAGGQGEQFF. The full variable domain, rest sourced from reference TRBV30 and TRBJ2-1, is SQTIHQWPATLVQPVGSPLSLECTVEGTSNPNLYWYRQAAGRGLQLLFYSVGIGQISSEVPQNLSASRPQDRQFILSSKKLLLSDSGFYLCAWTLRAGGQGEQFFGPGTRLTVL.

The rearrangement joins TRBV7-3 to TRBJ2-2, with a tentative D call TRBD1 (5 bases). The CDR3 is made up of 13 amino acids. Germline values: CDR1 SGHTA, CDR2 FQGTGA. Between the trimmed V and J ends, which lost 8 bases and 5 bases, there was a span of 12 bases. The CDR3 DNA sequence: TGTGCCAGCCAAGGGCCAGGGACCGGGGAGCTGTTTTTT. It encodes CASQGPGTGELFF.